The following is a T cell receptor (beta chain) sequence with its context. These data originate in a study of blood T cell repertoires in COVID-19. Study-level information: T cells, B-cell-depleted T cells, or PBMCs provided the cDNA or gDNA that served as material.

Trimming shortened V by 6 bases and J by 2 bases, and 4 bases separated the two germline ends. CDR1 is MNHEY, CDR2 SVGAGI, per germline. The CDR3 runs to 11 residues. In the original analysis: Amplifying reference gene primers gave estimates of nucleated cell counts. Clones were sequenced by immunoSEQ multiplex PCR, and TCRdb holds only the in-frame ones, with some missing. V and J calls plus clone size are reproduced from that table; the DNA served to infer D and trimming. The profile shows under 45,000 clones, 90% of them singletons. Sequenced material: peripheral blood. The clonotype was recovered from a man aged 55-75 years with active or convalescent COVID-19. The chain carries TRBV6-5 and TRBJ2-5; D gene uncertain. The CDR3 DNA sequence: TGTGCCAGCAGCCGGCAAGAGACCCAGTACTTC. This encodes CASSRQETQYF.